These 6 T cell receptor beta chains were all obtained from the same sample, sequenced in a study of T cell responses to AZD1222 COVID-19 vaccine listed by TCRdb under 2021. The library was generated by the immunoSEQ multiplex PCR assay. The immuneACCESS repertoire file appears here via TCRdb, limited to in-frame rearrangements. These files lack a portion of the clones; in checked studies, under half of the deficit traces to unresolved V genes, and the cause of the others is not known. This sample has 90,000 to 140,000 clones in its table, and roughly 87% of those were observed once. The ten largest clones take up around 5% of the sample. In light of the paper, this sample's time point label describes: baseline before first vaccination. The starting material was peripheral blood, obtained on day 0 of AZD1222 vaccination. These receptors all come from an adult in good health.

The chain recombines TRBV18 with TRBJ2-1, with TRBD1 matching 9 bases. The germline V gene encodes CDR1 KGHSH and CDR2 LQKENI. V gave up 3 bases and J gave up 6 bases; unmatched junction bases: 9. The CDR3 covers 16 residues. The CDR3 region has the DNA TGTGCCAGCTCACCTTCCGGACAGGGGCTTTTCAATGAGCAGTTCTTC. Encoded protein: CASSPSGQGLFNEQFF.

The chain links TRBV3-1 (or the pseudogene TRBV3-2) to TRBJ2-5; 9 bases line up with TRBD1. The ends lost 3 bases at V and 3 bases at J; junction bases unmatched: 5. Germline V gives CDR1 LGHDT, CDR2 YNNKEL (reference sequence). The CDR3 is 15 amino acids. CDR3 nucleotides: TGTGCCAGCAGCCACCTGGGACAGGGAGAAGAGACCCAGTACTTC. Its translation is CASSHLGQGEETQYF.

This chain links TRBV5-1 with TRBJ2-7, with 12 nucleotides matching TRBD2. The CDR3 is 16 amino acids. V was pared by 3 bases and J by 2 bases, with 6 bases of the junction left unmatched. Germline-derived CDR1 and CDR2 are SGHRS and YFSETQ. CDR3 nucleotides: TGCGCCAGCAGCTGGACACTAGCGGGGGGCGCCTACGAGCAGTACTTC. Protein sequence: CASSWTLAGGAYEQYF.

This chain connects TRBV7-2 to TRBJ2-7; 9 nucleotides line up with TRBD1. The V and J ends lost 7 bases and 3 bases, in that order; junction bases with no gene match: 10. Germline V gene sequence: CDR1 SGHTA, CDR2 FQGNSA. The CDR3 runs 15 residues. CDR3 in DNA: TGTGCCAGCAACCCCGCCCCGACAGGGGGCTACGAGCAGTACTTC. It translates to CASNPAPTGGYEQYF. Together with reference TRBV7-2 and TRBJ2-7, the CDR3 gives the full variable domain: GAGVSQSPSNKVTEKGKDVELRCDPISGHTALYWYRQSLGQGLEFLIYFQGNSAPDKSGLPSDRFSAERTGGSVSTLTIQRTQQEDSAVYLCASNPAPTGGYEQYFGPGTRLTVT.

This chain links TRBV7-2 with TRBJ2-3; the match to TRBD1 covers 8 bases. This CDR3 contains 14 residues. Germline V lookup: CDR1 SGHTA, CDR2 FQGNSA. The junction had 11 bases not matched to a gene; V was cut back by 5 bases and J by 10 bases. The CDR3 protein is CASSPLDRTGPQYF. CDR3 in DNA: TGTGCCAGCAGCCCATTGGATCGGACAGGGCCGCAGTATTTT.

The table lists this clone with a few counts. The genes are TRBV9 and TRBJ1-1; D is uncertain. Germline V gene data show CDR1 as SGDLS and CDR2 as YYNGEE. CDR3 length: 15 amino acids. V gave up 0 bases and J gave up 1 base, with 10 bases separating them. The CDR3 sequence is CASSVGSLGNTEAFF. CDR3 in DNA: TGTGCCAGCAGCGTAGGTAGTTTGGGGAACACTGAAGCTTTCTTT.